A selection of T cell receptor beta chains follows, all from one sample in a study of blood T cell repertoires in COVID-19. TCRdb keeps only in-frame clones here, not all; method: immunoSEQ multiplex PCR. This sample has roughly 340,000 clones, with about nine tenths found just once. Sample: peripheral blood. The receptors derive from a woman aged 70-85 years with COVID-19, enrolled during active disease. The conserved cysteine and the conserved F or W are not part of the CDR3 here.

>TRBJ1-1|TRBV19
ASIRDRANTEAF
>TRBJ2-5|TRBV19
ASSSGSAQY
>TRBJ1-6|TRBV21-1
ASSPGEGNSPLH
>TRBJ2-7|TRBV2
AIGQGKTYEQY
>TRBJ1-2|TRBV5-6
ASTGGWHGYT
>TRBJ1-1|TRBV10-2
ASSDPHRAEGSGITEAF
>TRBJ1-2|TRBV2
ASSDGGSYGYT
>TRBJ2-5|TRBV5-4
ASSFGDRQETQY
>TRBJ1-1|TRBV18
ASSPRASTEEAF
>TRBJ1-2|TRBV9
ASSPETGPTYGYT
>TRBJ2-3|TRBV7-2
ASSLGQRGGRTDTQY
>TRBJ1-5|TRBV5-5
ASSLGTGGNQPQH
>TRBJ1-4|TRBV29-1
SIPVGGSANEKLF
>TRBJ2-2|TRBV7-6
ASSADPAGGRAGELF
>TRBJ1-5|TRBV30
AWSADSSNQPQH
>TRBJ1-3|TRBV4-1
ASSPTGTGRNTIY
>TRBJ2-7|TRBV5-6
ASSPGTGEVEQY
>TRBJ2-2|TRBV5-1
ASSLRTGGDTGELF
>TRBJ2-1|TRBV5-1
ASSLASLAGAALGLSSYNEQF
>TRBJ2-3|TRBV7-2
ASSQDRPSSTDTQY